The sequence of this T cell receptor (beta chain) was determined in a study of blood T cell repertoires in COVID-19. Turning to the study itself: PBMCs, B-cell-depleted T cells, or T cells provided the cDNA or gDNA that made up the material.

As originally analysed: Counts of nucleated cells, estimated from reference gene primer amplification, were obtained. Data came from immunoSEQ multiplex PCR; TCRdb stores just in-frame clones and leaves some out. From that table come the V and J calls and clone size; the DNA was used to work out D and trimming. This sample has a few hundred thousand clones, with more than 75% found just once. Only a few counts were recorded for this clone. Germline CDR1 reads MGHDK; CDR2 reads SYGVNS. The ends were cut back, 3 bases at V and 0 bases at J, with 9 bases in the middle. This CDR3 is built from 15 residues.

Material for sequencing was peripheral blood. This chain links TRBV25-1 with TRBJ2-4, with D perhaps TRBD1 (6 bases). The sequence derives from a man aged 55 to 70 who had recovered from COVID-19. The CDR3 region has the DNA TGTGCCAGCAGTGACACAGGGTTAGCCAAAAACATTCAGTACTTC. The encoded protein is CASSDTGLAKNIQYF.